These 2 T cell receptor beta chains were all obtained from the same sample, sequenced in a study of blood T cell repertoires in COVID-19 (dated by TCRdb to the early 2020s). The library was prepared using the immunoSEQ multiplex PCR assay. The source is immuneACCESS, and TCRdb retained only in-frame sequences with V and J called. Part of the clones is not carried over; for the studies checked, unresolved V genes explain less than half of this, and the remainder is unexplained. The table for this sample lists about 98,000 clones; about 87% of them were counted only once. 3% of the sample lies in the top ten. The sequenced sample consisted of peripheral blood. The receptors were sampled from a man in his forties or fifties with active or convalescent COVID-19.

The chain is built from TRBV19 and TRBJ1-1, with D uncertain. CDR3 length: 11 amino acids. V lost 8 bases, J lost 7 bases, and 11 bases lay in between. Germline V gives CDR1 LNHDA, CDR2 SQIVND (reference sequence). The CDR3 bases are TGTGCCAGTCCCCGGGGAGATGAAGCTTTCTTT. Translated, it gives CASPRGDEAFF.

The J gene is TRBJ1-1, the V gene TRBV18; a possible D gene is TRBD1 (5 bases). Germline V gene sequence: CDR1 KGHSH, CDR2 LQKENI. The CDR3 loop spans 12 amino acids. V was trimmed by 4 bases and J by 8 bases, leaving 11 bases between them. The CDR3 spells CASSHPAGEAFF. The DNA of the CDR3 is TGTGCCAGCTCACATCCTGCAGGGGAAGCTTTCTTT.